Presented here are 27 T cell receptor beta chains from one specimen sequenced in a study of cytomegalovirus exposure and HLA in healthy donors. Primers for the PCR totalled 60 Vbeta and 13 Jbeta. Repertoires were generated with immunoSEQ multiplex PCR, while TCRdb's copy carries only in-frame clones and drops some. Of about 170,000 clones in the sample, around three quarters were seen once. The specimen was PBMCs. The receptor source for this set is a man aged 35-49 years in good health and CMV-seropositive.

The chain joins TRBV7-2 to TRBJ2-7; D is unclear. CDR3 length equals 14 residues. Trimming stripped 5 bases from V and 3 bases from J, with 14 bases between. Germline V gene sequence: CDR1 SGHTA, CDR2 FQGNSA. CDR3 DNA: TGTGCCAGCAGCCCGGAGTGGTTAAACTACGAGCAGTACTTC. Its translation is CASSPEWLNYEQYF.

This chain joins TRBV6-1 and TRBJ1-6; tentative D call: TRBD1 (6 bases). In germline, CDR1 is MNHNS, CDR2 SASEGT. CDR3 length equals 19 residues. Trimming removed 4 bases at V and 0 bases at J, with 19 bases between. The CDR3 here is CASSGRDKSFSSYNSPLHF. CDR3 nucleotides: TGTGCCAGCAGTGGCCGGGACAAATCTTTTAGCTCCTATAATTCACCCCTCCACTTT.

This clone turned up a few times. This chain joins TRBV6-5 and TRBJ1-1, with D unresolved. Trimming cost V 0 bases and J 1 base, with 6 bases left between them. The CDR3 loop spans 14 amino acids. Germline V gene sequence: CDR1 MNHEY, CDR2 SVGAGI. The DNA for the CDR3 is TGTGCCAGCAGTTACTCTGTACAGAACACTGAAGCTTTCTTT. Translation gives CASSYSVQNTEAFF.

J is TRBJ2-3 and V is TRBV7-3; maybe TRBD2 (5 bases). V lost 4 bases, J lost 1 base, and 12 bases lay in between. The CDR3 has 15 residues. From germline, CDR1 is SGHTA and CDR2 FQGTGA. The CDR3 is CASSSLDGGTDTQYF. CDR3 DNA sequence: TGTGCCAGCAGCTCCCTTGACGGGGGCACAGATACGCAGTATTTT.

This clone was observed a few times. The genes are TRBV5-1 and TRBJ2-2, with 8 nucleotides matching TRBD1. The CDR3 runs 16 residues. CDR1 and CDR2 from the germline V gene are SGHRS and YFSETQ. The V segment lost 3 bases and the J segment 6 bases; nucleotides outside the gene matches: 10. In DNA, the CDR3 is TGCGCCAGCAGCTCGTACTATCAGGGGGCCCCCGGGGAGCTGTTTTTT. Translating it yields CASSSYYQGAPGELFF.

This clone was found a few times. V and J are TRBV6-1 and TRBJ1-1; D gene ambiguous. The length of the CDR3 is 14 residues. The V gene's germline CDR1 is MNHNS and CDR2 SASEGT. V lost 4 bases and J 0 bases, leaving 9 bases between the germline ends. DNA of the CDR3: TGTGCCAGCAGTGGGCTTATCCTGAACACTGAAGCTTTCTTT. Protein product: CASSGLILNTEAFF.

V gene TRBV4-1 combines with J gene TRBJ2-2, with 7 bases lining up with TRBD1. Germline V gene lookup returns CDR1 MGHRA and CDR2 YSYEKL. This CDR3 has 15 residues. Trimming took 4 bases from V and 4 from J; bases not matched to a gene: 6. CDR3 bases: TGCGCCAGCAGCCCGTGGGGACAGTCCACCGGGGAGCTGTTTTTT. Translation gives CASSPWGQSTGELFF.

The genes are TRBV4-3 and TRBJ1-1, with TRBD1 identical over 9 bases. Germline lookup yields CDR1 LGHNA and CDR2 YSLEER. This CDR3 is 15 amino acids long. V lost 0 bases and J lost 7; bases outside the gene matches: 6. The CDR3 sequence: CASSQEPGQGCEAFF. CDR3 in DNA: TGCGCCAGCAGCCAAGAACCCGGACAGGGGTGTGAAGCTTTCTTT.

This clone has just a few counts. The chain links TRBV19 to TRBJ1-5; D is ambiguous. CDR3 length: 13 residues. V lost 4 bases, J lost 10 bases, and 14 bases lay in between. Germline loops: CDR1 LNHDA, CDR2 SQIVND (reference sequence). CDR3 DNA: TGTGCCAGTAGTACCCCCGGGAGGGCTCCCCAGCATTTT. Its protein is CASSTPGRAPQHF.

V gene TRBV6-6 combines with J gene TRBJ2-4; TRBD1 is a possible D gene (5 bases). Germline V lookup: CDR1 MNHNY, CDR2 SVGAGI (reference sequence). Trimming stripped 7 bases from V and 0 bases from J, with 10 bases between. The length of the CDR3 is 14 residues. The CDR3 DNA reads TGTGCCAGCACCCCGGACACAGCCAAAAACATTCAGTACTTC. Encoded protein: CASTPDTAKNIQYF.

The CDR3 sequence is CASSARQGDLGDEQFF. CDR3 bases: TGTGCCAGCAGCGCCAGACAGGGGGACCTTGGGGATGAGCAGTTCTTC. The chain employs TRBV9 and TRBJ2-1; 9 bases line up with TRBD1. The V gene's germline CDR1 is SGDLS and CDR2 YYNGEE. The CDR3 contains 16 residues. J gave up 8 bases and V 3 bases, and 12 bases lay outside the gene matches.

This clone came up a few times. This chain joins TRBV9 and TRBJ1-4, with 7 bases lining up with TRBD1. The V segment lost 4 bases and the J segment 5 bases; nucleotides outside the gene matches: 8. The length of the CDR3 is 15 residues. Germline V gene sequence: CDR1 SGDLS, CDR2 YYNGEE. This CDR3 reads CASSPWDSENEKLFF. CDR3 bases: TGTGCCAGCAGCCCGTGGGACAGTGAAAATGAAAAACTGTTTTTT.

The V and J genes are TRBV5-6 and TRBJ2-5; the match to TRBD2 covers 13 bases. The CDR3 is 17 amino acids. Per germline, CDR1 SGHDT and CDR2 YYEEEE. J gave up 5 bases and V 4 bases, and 11 bases lay outside the gene matches. Here the CDR3 reads CASSEQGGLAGWETQYF. CDR3 nucleotides: TGTGCCAGCAGCGAACAGGGGGGACTAGCGGGGTGGGAGACCCAGTACTTC.

J is TRBJ2-1 and V is TRBV2; 11 nucleotides line up with TRBD2. The germline CDR1 and CDR2 sequences are SNHLY and FYNNEI. The CDR3 contains 15 residues. Losses at the gene ends were 4 bases for V and 6 bases for J; bases not matched to a gene: 5. The CDR3 loop is CASSGLAGSGNEQFF. The CDR3 coding sequence is TGTGCCAGCAGTGGACTAGCGGGGTCGGGCAATGAGCAGTTCTTC.

The chain carries TRBV4-2 and TRBJ1-1; no clear D gene. The CDR3 runs to 15 residues. The V and J ends lost 3 bases and 0 bases respectively, with 11 bases between them. Germline V gene data show CDR1 as LGHNA and CDR2 as YNFKEQ. CDR3 sequence (DNA): TGTGCCAGCAGCCAGGCAAGACATTTGAACACTGAAGCTTTCTTT. This codes for CASSQARHLNTEAFF.

The V and J genes are TRBV11-1 and TRBJ1-1, with D perhaps matching TRBD1 (6 bases). The length of the CDR3 is 13 residues. Per the germline V gene, CDR1 is SGHAT and CDR2 is FQDESV (reference sequence). With 2 bases removed from V and 6 bases from J, the gap between germline ends came to 10 bases. The CDR3 protein is CASSLWGHAEAFF. DNA of the CDR3: TGTGCCAGCAGCTTATGGGGGCACGCTGAAGCTTTCTTT.

This chain links TRBV5-6 with TRBJ1-1, with 11 bases matching TRBD1. Germline V gene lookup returns CDR1 SGHDT and CDR2 YYEEEE. This CDR3 has 14 amino acids. The junction had 1 base not matched to a gene; V was cut back by 2 bases and J by 4 bases. The CDR3, as DNA: TGTGCCAGCAGCTTCGGGACAGGGGGCACTGAAGCTTTCTTT. Amino acids: CASSFGTGGTEAFF.

This chain links TRBV6-5 with TRBJ1-5; D is uncertain. The germline V gene has CDR1 MNHEY and CDR2 SVGAGI. CDR3 length: 14 amino acids. Trimming shortened V by 7 bases and J by 2 bases, and 12 bases separated the two germline ends. The DNA for the CDR3 is TGTGCCAGCACAGACCCCGGGGGCAATCAGCCCCAGCATTTT. Translated, it gives CASTDPGGNQPQHF.

V and J are TRBV28 and TRBJ1-1; the D is unclear. V was shortened by 1 base and J by 4 bases, with 4 bases between the two germline ends. The germline V gene has CDR1 MDHEN and CDR2 SYDVKM. The CDR3 totals 12 residues. For the CDR3, the DNA is TGTGCCAGCAGTTTATCGTTCACTGAAGCTTTCTTT. As protein: CASSLSFTEAFF.

The V gene is TRBV6-1, the J gene TRBJ1-2; D gene uncertain. Germline lookup yields CDR1 MNHNS and CDR2 SASEGT. Trimming took off 7 bases at V and 2 bases at J, with 11 bases between the two ends. This CDR3 comprises 13 residues. The CDR3 spells CASIVGRNYGYTF. The DNA for the CDR3 is TGTGCCAGCATAGTAGGCAGGAACTATGGCTACACCTTC.

CDR3 sequence (DNA): TGTGCCAGCAGCTTAGGTGGCAGAGGCGCCTACGAGCAGTACTTC. Residues: CASSLGGRGAYEQYF. The chain employs TRBV7-9 and TRBJ2-7; D remains ambiguous. Germline CDR1 and CDR2: SEHNR and FQNEAQ (reference sequence). This CDR3 is built from 15 residues. Trimming shortened V by 1 base and J by 2 bases, and 12 bases separated the two germline ends.

The chain couples TRBV6-5 to TRBJ1-2, with 8 bases matching TRBD1. The J segment lost 2 bases and the V segment lost 5 bases, leaving 4 bases of the junction unmatched. Per germline, CDR1 MNHEY and CDR2 SVGAGI. The CDR3 extends over 14 amino acids. The DNA for the CDR3 is TGTGCCAGCAGTGAAGGACAGGGAAACTATGGCTACACCTTC. This translates into CASSEGQGNYGYTF.

This clone was observed a single time. The chain carries TRBV4-1 and TRBJ2-7; weak D call: TRBD1 (5 bases). Per the germline V gene, CDR1 is MGHRA and CDR2 is YSYEKL. The length of the CDR3 is 14 residues. Trimming left V 6 bases short and J 4 bases short, with 16 bases between. DNA of the CDR3: TGCGCCAGCAGTCACCTAGGGGCGGCGTACGAGCAGTACTTC. This codes for CASSHLGAAYEQYF.

This clone was seen a single time. This chain connects TRBV5-4 to TRBJ2-5; 11 positions match TRBD2. The CDR3 is made up of 15 amino acids. Germline CDR1 reads SGHNT; CDR2 reads YYREEE (reference sequence). V was pared by 5 bases and J by 2 bases, with 5 bases of the junction left unmatched. CDR3 nucleotide sequence: TGTGCCAGCAGTTCCGGGACTAGCGGACAAGAGACCCAGTACTTC. Encoded protein: CASSSGTSGQETQYF.

This chain joins TRBV5-6 and TRBJ2-3, with 8 bases lining up with TRBD2. J lost 2 bases, V lost 7 bases, and 12 bases had no gene match. The CDR3 consists of 16 residues. Germline V gives CDR1 SGHDT, CDR2 YYEEEE. CDR3 region: CASSRRGGVYTDTQYF. The CDR3 DNA is TGTGCCAGCTCGCGTCGGGGGGGGGTTTACACAGATACGCAGTATTTT. Full variable domain (remainder filled in from reference TRBV5-6 and TRBJ2-3): DAGVTQSPTHLIKTRGQQVTLRCSPKSGHDTVSWYQQALGQGPQFIFQYYEEEERQRGNFPDRFSGHQFPNYSSELNVNALLLGDSALYLCASSRRGGVYTDTQYFGPGTRLTVL.

J is TRBJ2-1 and V is TRBV4-3; 7 nucleotides align to TRBD1. Germline V gene data show CDR1 as LGHNA and CDR2 as YSLEER. After removal of 6 bases from V and 7 bases from J, the junction contained 15 bases not matched to a gene. The CDR3 totals 16 residues. CDR3 sequence: CASSLQLGQLGNEQFF. DNA of the CDR3: TGCGCCAGCAGTCTTCAACTGGGACAGCTTGGGAATGAGCAGTTCTTC.

Worth noting for this clone: The same CDR3 also results from other DNA sequences found in this sample. V is TRBV6-6 and J is TRBJ1-1; tentative D call: TRBD1 (6 bases). Trimming stripped 2 bases from V and 3 bases from J, with 10 bases between. This CDR3 spans 14 amino acids. CDR1 is MNHNY, CDR2 SVGAGI, per germline (reference sequence). The CDR3 reads CASSYRGSDTEAFF. The CDR3 nucleotides are TGTGCCAGCAGTTACAGGGGGAGCGACACTGAAGCTTTCTTT.